This is a list of T cell receptor beta chains from one sample in a study of vaccination effects on CD4 cells after COVID-19. Which antigens these TCRs recognize remains unknown. TCRdb's table, derived via immunoSEQ multiplex PCR, lists solely in-frame clones and lacks some. The sample lists some 69,000 clones; about 72% were seen once. Sequencing was performed on CD4+ T cells from PBMCs cultured with HCoV-NL63 spike peptides, taken before COVID-19 vaccination. The receptor source for this set is a human donor who received a COVID-19 vaccine. CDR3s include the opening cysteine and the closing phenylalanine or tryptophan. D genes are given only for firm matches. Some rows have no size entry. The others give once, few or many, or a class for an expanded clone.

d_call | j_call | clone_size | v_call | cdr3_nt | cdr3_aa
TRBD2 | TRBJ2-1 | . | TRBV6-5 | TGTGCCAGCAGGAGGACTAGAACAACCTACAATGAGCAGTTCTTC | CASRRTRTTYNEQFF
. | TRBJ1-5 | . | TRBV7-2 | TGTGCCAGCAGCTCCGGTGCAGGCCAGCCCCAGCATTTT | CASSSGAGQPQHF
. | TRBJ2-3 | . | TRBV3-1/TRBV3-2 | TGTGCCAGCAGCCAAAGGACCGCCGCAGATACGCAGTATTTT | CASSQRTAADTQYF
TRBD1 | TRBJ2-5 | . | TRBV7-3 | TGTGCCAGCAGCCGACTGGGACAGGACAAAGAGACCCAGTACTTC | CASSRLGQDKETQYF
. | TRBJ1-6 | few | TRBV2 | TGTGCCAGCAGTGAGGAACAGGGTAGGTCCCTCCACTTT | CASSEEQGRSLHF
. | TRBJ2-3 | . | TRBV6-5 | TGTGCCAGCAGTTATCGCGGGAAAACAGATACGCAGTATTTT | CASSYRGKTDTQYF
. | TRBJ2-3 | . | TRBV5-1 | TGCGCCAGCAGCTTGCTCGGGTACACAGATACGCAGTATTTT | CASSLLGYTDTQYF
. | TRBJ1-5 | . | TRBV6-1 | TGTGCCAGCAGTGAACAGGTTCGGTCCAATCAGCCCCAGCATTTT | CASSEQVRSNQPQHF
. | TRBJ2-5 | . | TRBV19 | TGTGCCAGTGGAGGCGGAGGGGATCAAGAGACCCAGTACTTC | CASGGGGDQETQYF
. | TRBJ2-1 | . | TRBV3-1/TRBV3-2 | TGTGCCAGCAGCAACTACGGAGGGTCCTACAATGAGCAGTTCTTC | CASSNYGGSYNEQFF
. | TRBJ2-2 | . | TRBV3-1/TRBV3-2 | TGTGCCAGCAGCAAGGGGAGCGGGGAGCTGTTTTTT | CASSKGSGELFF
. | TRBJ1-5 | . | TRBV19 | TGTGCCAGTAGTACCGCATCTCAGGGTCAGCCCCAGCATTTT | CASSTASQGQPQHF
TRBD1 | TRBJ1-6 | once | TRBV3-1/TRBV3-2 | TGTGCCAGCAGCCCGACAGGGGGCGCCTATTCACCCCTCCACTTT | CASSPTGGAYSPLHF
. | TRBJ2-5 | . | TRBV9 | TGTGCCAGCAGCGTAGGAGAGAGGGCGATCCAAGAGACCCAGTACTTC | CASSVGERAIQETQYF
TRBD2 | TRBJ2-3 | . | TRBV2 | TGTGCCAGCAGTGGGACTAGCGGGGGCACAGATACGCAGTATTTT | CASSGTSGGTDTQYF
. | TRBJ1-1 | . | TRBV7-3 | TGTGCCAGCAGCTTATCCGGGGGGGGGACTGAAGCTTTCTTT | CASSLSGGGTEAFF
. | TRBJ2-3 | . | TRBV7-3 | TGTGCCAGCAGCTACGGGATGGACTGGACAGCCCAAACAGATACGCAGTATTTT | CASSYGMDWTAQTDTQYF
TRBD1 | TRBJ2-1 | . | TRBV19 | TGTGCCAGTAGTTTTACTCCTAACAGGGGGCTCAATGAGCAGTTCTTC | CASSFTPNRGLNEQFF
. | TRBJ2-3 | . | TRBV19 | TGTGCCAGTAGTATCCTGGCCCACAGCACAGATACGCAGTATTTT | CASSILAHSTDTQYF
TRBD1 | TRBJ1-2 | . | TRBV27 | TGTGCCAGCAGTACGGGACAGGGGTTTCGGTATGGCTACACCTTC | CASSTGQGFRYGYTF
. | TRBJ2-1 | . | TRBV3-1/TRBV3-2 | TGTGCCAGCAGCCAAGTAAGTTTTGAGCAGTTCTTC | CASSQVSFEQFF
TRBD1 | TRBJ2-2 | . | TRBV5-1 | TGCGCCAGCAGCTTGCCGGGACAGGTGAACACCGGGGAGCTGTTTTTT | CASSLPGQVNTGELFF
TRBD1 | TRBJ1-2 | few | TRBV5-3 | TGTGCCAGAAGTTCCCACCGGGACAGGGGGCCAGATAACTATGGCTACACCTTC | CARSSHRDRGPDNYGYTF
. | TRBJ1-6 | . | TRBV21-1 | TGTGCCAGCAGCAAAATTCTCCACGGGTCACCCCTCCACTTT | CASSKILHGSPLHF
. | TRBJ1-2 | few | TRBV2 | TGTGCCAGCAGGGTTCAGGGAACTTCAGGCTACACCTTC | CASRVQGTSGYTF
. | TRBJ2-5 | . | TRBV24-1 | TGTGCCACCAGTGACCCCCGTGGTGCCCAAGAGACCCAGTACTTC | CATSDPRGAQETQYF
TRBD2 | TRBJ2-2 | . | TRBV5-1 | TGCGCCAGCAGCTCGGGGGGAGGCACCGGGGAGCTGTTTTTT | CASSSGGGTGELFF